This T cell receptor beta chain was captured by sequencing in a study of blood T cell repertoires in COVID-19. As for the study in general: T cells, B-cell-depleted T cells, or PBMCs supplied cDNA or gDNA.

Original handling: Estimation of nucleated cell counts was performed using reference gene primer amplification. Clones were read by immunoSEQ multiplex PCR, and TCRdb kept only the in-frame ones, dropping some. V and J calls and clone size follow that table, whereas D and trimming were derived from the DNA. Here the sample spans under 250,000 clones, approximately 85% being singletons. This clone was seen a handful of times. Across fewer than 25 US areas, participants ranged in age from roughly 18 to 95 years. After removal of 4 bases from V and 0 bases from J, the junction contained 6 bases not matched to a gene. This CDR3 region has 15 residues. Looked up from germline, CDR1 is SGHRS and CDR2 is YFSETQ.

The chain has TRBV5-1 and TRBJ1-1, with TRBD1 matching 7 bases. The TCR originated in a woman aged 50 to 60 with acute COVID-19. The sequencing input was PBMCs or T cells enriched from blood (not recorded which). This CDR3 reads CASSREGTVNTEAFF. CDR3 sequence (DNA): TGCGCCAGCAGCAGGGAAGGGACAGTGAACACTGAAGCTTTCTTT.